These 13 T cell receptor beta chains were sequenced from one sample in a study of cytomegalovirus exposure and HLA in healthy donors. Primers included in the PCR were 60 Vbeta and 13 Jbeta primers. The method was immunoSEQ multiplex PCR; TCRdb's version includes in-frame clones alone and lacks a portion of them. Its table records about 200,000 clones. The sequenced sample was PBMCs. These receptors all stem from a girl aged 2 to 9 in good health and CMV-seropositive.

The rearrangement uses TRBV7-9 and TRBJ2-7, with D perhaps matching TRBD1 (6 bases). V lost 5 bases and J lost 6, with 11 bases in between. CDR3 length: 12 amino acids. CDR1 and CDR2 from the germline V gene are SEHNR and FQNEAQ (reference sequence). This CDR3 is CASSRGQTEQYF. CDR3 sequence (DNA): TGTGCCAGCAGCAGAGGACAGACCGAGCAGTACTTC. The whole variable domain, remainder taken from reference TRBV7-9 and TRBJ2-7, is DTGVSQNPRHKITKRGQNVTFRCDPISEHNRLYWYRQTLGQGPEFLTYFQNEAQLEKSRLLSDRFSAERPKGSFSTLEIQRTEQGDSAMYLCASSRGQTEQYFGPGTRLTVT.

The CDR3 loop reads CASSLLRLAQSYNEQFF. The CDR3 DNA follows: TGTGCCAGCAGTTTACTCCGTCTAGCGCAATCCTACAATGAGCAGTTCTTC. The chain combines TRBV28 with TRBJ2-1, with D possibly matching TRBD2 (6 bases). V dropped 2 bases and J dropped 1 base, with 15 bases sitting between them. Germline V gene lookup returns CDR1 MDHEN and CDR2 SYDVKM. This CDR3 contains 17 residues. The whole variable domain, filled in from reference TRBV28 and TRBJ2-1, reads DVKVTQSSRYLVKRTGEKVFLECVQDMDHENMFWYRQDPGLGLRLIYFSYDVKMKEKGDIPEGYSVSREKKERFSLILESASTNQTSMYLCASSLLRLAQSYNEQFFGPGTRLTVL.

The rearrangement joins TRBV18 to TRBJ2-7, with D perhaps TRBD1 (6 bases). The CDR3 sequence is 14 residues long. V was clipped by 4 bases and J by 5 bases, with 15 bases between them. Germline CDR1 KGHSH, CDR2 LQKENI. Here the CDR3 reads CASSQIRGPDEQYF. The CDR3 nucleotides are TGTGCCAGCTCACAGATCAGGGGACCGGACGAGCAGTACTTC.

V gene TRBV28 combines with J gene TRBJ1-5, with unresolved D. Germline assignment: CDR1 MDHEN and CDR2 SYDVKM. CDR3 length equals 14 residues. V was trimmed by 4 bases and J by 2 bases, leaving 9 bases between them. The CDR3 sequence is CASSSNGGNQPQHF. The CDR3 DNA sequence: TGTGCCAGCAGTTCCAACGGGGGCAATCAGCCCCAGCATTTT.

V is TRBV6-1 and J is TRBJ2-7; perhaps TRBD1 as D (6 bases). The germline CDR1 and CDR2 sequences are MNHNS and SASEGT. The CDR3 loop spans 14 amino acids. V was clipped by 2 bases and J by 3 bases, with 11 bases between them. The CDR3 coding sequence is TGTGCCAGCAGTGAAAGCGGCAGGGGCTACGAGCAGTACTTC. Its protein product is CASSESGRGYEQYF.

The CDR3 is CASSFRDPREYGTDTQYF. As DNA, the CDR3 is TGTGCCAGCAGCTTTAGGGACCCTCGGGAGTACGGCACAGATACGCAGTATTTT. The chain has TRBV11-2 and TRBJ2-3; maybe TRBD2 (6 bases). V was trimmed by 3 bases and J by 1 base, leaving 20 bases between them. Germline assignment: CDR1 SGHAT and CDR2 FQNNGV. The CDR3 spans 18 residues. Based on the CDR3 plus reference TRBV11-2 and TRBJ2-3, the full variable domain is EAGVAQSPRYKIIEKRQSVAFWCNPISGHATLYWYQQILGQGPKLLIQFQNNGVVDDSQLPKDRFSAERLKGVDSTLKIQPAKLEDSAVYLCASSFRDPREYGTDTQYFGPGTRLTVL.

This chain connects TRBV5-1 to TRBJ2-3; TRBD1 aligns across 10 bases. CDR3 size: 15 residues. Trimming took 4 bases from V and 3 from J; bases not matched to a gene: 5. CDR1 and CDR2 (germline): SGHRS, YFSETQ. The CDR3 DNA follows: TGCGCCAGCAGCGAAGGACAGGGGGGGACAGATACGCAGTATTTT. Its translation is CASSEGQGGTDTQYF. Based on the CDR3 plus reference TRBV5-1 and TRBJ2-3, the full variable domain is KAGVTQTPRYLIKTRGQQVTLSCSPISGHRSVSWYQQTPGQGLQFLFEYFSETQRNKGNFPGRFSGRQFSNSRSEMNVSTLELGDSALYLCASSEGQGGTDTQYFGPGTRLTVL.

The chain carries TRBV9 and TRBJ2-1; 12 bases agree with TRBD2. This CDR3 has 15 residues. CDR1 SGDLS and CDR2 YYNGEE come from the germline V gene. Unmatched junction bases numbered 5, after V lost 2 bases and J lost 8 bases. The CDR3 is CASSVVASGRDEQFF. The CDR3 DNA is TGTGCCAGCAGCGTGGTGGCTAGCGGGAGGGATGAGCAGTTCTTC.

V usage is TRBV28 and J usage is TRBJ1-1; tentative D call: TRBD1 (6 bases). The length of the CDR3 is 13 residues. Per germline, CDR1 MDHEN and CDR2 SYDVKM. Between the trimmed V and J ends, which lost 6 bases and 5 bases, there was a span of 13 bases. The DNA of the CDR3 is TGTGCCAGCAGCGGCGGGGGCCGAACTGAAGCTTTCTTT. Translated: CASSGGGRTEAFF.

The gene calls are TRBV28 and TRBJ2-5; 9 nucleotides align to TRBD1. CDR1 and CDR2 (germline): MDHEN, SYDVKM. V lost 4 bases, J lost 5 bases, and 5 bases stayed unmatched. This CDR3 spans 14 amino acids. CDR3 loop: CASSSTDRGETQYF. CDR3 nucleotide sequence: TGTGCCAGCAGTTCCACGGACAGGGGTGAGACCCAGTACTTC.

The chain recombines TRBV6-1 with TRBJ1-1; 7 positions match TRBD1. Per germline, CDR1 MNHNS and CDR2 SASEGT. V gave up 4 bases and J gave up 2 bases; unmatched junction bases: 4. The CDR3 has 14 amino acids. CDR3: CASSGHRGNTEAFF. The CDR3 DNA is TGTGCCAGCAGTGGACACAGGGGAAACACTGAAGCTTTCTTT.

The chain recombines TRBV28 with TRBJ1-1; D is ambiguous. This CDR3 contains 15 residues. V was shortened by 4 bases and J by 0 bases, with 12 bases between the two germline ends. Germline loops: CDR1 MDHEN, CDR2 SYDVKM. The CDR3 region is CASSWATYMNTEAFF. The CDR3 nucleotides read TGTGCCAGCAGTTGGGCAACCTATATGAACACTGAAGCTTTCTTT.

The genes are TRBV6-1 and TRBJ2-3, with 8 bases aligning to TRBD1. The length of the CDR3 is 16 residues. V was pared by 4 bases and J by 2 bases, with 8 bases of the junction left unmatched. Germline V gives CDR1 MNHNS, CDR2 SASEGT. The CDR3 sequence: CASSGIGTGYTDTQYF. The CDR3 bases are TGTGCCAGCAGTGGGATTGGGACAGGCTACACAGATACGCAGTATTTT.